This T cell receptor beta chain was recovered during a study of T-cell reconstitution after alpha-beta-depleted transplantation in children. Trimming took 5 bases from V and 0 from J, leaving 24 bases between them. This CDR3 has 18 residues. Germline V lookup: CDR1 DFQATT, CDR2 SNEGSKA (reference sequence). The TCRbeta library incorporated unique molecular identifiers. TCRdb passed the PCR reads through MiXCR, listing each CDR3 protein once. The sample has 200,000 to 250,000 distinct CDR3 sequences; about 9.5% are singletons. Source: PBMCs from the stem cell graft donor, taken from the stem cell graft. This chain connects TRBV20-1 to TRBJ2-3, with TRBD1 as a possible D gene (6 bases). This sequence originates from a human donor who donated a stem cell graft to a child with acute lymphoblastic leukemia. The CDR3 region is CSALLAGGLPYSTDTQYF. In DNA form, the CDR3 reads TGCAGTGCTCTCTTGGCTGGGGGCCTCCCGTATAGCACAGATACGCAGTATTTT.